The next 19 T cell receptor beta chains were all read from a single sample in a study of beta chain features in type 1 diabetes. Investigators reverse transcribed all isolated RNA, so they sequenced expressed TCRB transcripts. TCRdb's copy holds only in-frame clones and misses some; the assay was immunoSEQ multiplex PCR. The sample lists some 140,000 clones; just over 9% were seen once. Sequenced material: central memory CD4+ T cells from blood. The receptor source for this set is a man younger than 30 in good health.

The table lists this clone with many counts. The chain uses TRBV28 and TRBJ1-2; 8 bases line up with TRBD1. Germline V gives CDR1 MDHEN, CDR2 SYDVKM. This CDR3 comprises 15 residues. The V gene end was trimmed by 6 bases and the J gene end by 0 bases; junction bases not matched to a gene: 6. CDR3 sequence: CASRTGTGSNYGYTF. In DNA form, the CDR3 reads TGTGCCAGCAGAACCGGGACAGGATCTAACTATGGCTACACCTTC.

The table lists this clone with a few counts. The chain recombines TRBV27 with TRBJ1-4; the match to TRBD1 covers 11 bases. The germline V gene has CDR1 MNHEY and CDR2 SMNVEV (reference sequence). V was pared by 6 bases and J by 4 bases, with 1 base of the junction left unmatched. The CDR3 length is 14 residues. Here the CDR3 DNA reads TGTGCCAGCAGGGGACAGGGGGGTAATGAAAAACTGTTTTTT. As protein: CASRGQGGNEKLFF.

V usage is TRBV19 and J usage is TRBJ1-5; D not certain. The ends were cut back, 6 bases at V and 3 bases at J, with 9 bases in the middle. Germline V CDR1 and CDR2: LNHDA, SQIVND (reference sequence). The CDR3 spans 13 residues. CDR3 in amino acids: CASSPGYNQPQHF. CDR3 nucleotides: TGTGCCAGTAGCCCGGGTTACAATCAGCCCCAGCATTTT.

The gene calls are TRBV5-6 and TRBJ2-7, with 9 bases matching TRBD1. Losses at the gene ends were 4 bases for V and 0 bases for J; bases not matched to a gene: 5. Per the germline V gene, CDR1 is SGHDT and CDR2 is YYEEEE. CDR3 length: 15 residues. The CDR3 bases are TGTGCCAGCAGCCCGGGGACAGGGAGCTCCTACGAGCAGTACTTC. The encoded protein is CASSPGTGSSYEQYF.

The CDR3, as DNA: TGTGCCAGCAGCCTCGGGACAGGTAATAACTATGGCTACACCTTC. Translating gives CASSLGTGNNYGYTF. V gene TRBV4-2 combines with J gene TRBJ1-2; TRBD1 matches 8 bases. Germline assignment: CDR1 LGHNA and CDR2 YNFKEQ. With V trimmed by 4 bases and J by 1 base, 5 bases remained unmatched. This CDR3 has 15 residues.

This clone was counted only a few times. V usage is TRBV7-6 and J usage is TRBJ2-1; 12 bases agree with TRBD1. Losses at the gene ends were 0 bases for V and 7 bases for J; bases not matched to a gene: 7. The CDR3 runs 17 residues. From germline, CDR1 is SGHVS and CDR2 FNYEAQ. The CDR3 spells CASSLATWDRGRNEQFF. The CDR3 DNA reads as TGTGCCAGCAGCTTAGCTACCTGGGACAGGGGGCGGAATGAGCAGTTCTTC.

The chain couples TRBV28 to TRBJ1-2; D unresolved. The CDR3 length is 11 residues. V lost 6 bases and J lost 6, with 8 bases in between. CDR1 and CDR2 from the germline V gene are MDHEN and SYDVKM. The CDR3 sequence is CASRGSHGYTF. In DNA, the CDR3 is TGTGCCAGCAGGGGGAGCCATGGCTACACCTTC.

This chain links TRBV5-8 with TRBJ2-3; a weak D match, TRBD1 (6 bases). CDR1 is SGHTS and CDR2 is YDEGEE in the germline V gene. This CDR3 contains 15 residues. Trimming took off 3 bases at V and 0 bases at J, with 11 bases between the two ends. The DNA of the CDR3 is TGTGCCAGCAGCTCTAGACAGGCTAGCACAGATACGCAGTATTTT. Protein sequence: CASSSRQASTDTQYF.

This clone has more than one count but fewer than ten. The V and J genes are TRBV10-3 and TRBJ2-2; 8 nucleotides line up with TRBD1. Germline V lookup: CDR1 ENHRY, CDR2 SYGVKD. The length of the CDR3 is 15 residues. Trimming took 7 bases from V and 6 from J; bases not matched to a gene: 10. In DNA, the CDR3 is TGTGCCATCAAAGATCAAGACAGGGGCCCCGGGGAGCTGTTTTTT. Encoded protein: CAIKDQDRGPGELFF.

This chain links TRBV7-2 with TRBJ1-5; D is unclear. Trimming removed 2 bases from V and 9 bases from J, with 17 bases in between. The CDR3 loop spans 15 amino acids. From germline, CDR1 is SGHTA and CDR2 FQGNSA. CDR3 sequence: CASSLRRDVGGPQHF. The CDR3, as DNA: TGTGCCAGCAGCTTACGAAGGGATGTCGGAGGGCCCCAGCATTTT.

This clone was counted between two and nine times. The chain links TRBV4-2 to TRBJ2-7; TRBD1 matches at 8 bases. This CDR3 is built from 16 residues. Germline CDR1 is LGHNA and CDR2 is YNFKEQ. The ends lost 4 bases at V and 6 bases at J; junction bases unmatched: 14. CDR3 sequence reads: CASSPSLGSGGGEQYF. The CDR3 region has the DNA TGTGCCAGCAGCCCCTCCCTCGGGTCAGGGGGCGGCGAGCAGTACTTC.

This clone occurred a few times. The DNA for the CDR3 is TGTGCCAGCGGCTACCCGGGCAGGGCGAGCACAGATACGCAGTATTTT. Translation: CASGYPGRASTDTQYF. This chain joins TRBV28 and TRBJ2-3; TRBD1 is a possible D gene (5 bases). The CDR3 extends over 16 amino acids. Germline CDR1 MDHEN, CDR2 SYDVKM. Trimming took off 8 bases at V and 0 bases at J, with 18 bases between the two ends.

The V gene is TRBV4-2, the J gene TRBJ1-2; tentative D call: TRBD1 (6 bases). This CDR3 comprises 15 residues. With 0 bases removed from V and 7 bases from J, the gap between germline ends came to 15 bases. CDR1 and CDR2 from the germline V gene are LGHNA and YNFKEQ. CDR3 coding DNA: TGTGCCAGCAGCCAAGATGGGGGCAGGGGCAGTGGCTACACCTTC. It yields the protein CASSQDGGRGSGYTF.

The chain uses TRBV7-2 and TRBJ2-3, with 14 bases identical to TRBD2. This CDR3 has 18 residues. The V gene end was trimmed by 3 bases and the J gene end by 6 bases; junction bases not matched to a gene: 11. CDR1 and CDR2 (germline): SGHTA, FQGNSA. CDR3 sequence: CASSFHGLAGGLLDTQYF. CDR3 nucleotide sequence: TGTGCCAGCAGCTTTCATGGACTAGCGGGGGGACTGCTGGATACGCAGTATTTT. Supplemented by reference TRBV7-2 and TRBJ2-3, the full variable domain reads GAGVSQSPSNKVTEKGKDVELRCDPISGHTALYWYRQSLGQGLEFLIYFQGNSAPDKSGLPSDRFSAERTGGSVSTLTIQRTQQEDSAVYLCASSFHGLAGGLLDTQYFGPGTRLTVL.

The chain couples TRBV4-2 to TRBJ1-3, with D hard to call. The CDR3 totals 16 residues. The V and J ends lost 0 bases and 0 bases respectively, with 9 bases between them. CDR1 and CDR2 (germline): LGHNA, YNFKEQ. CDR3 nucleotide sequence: TGTGCCAGCAGCCAAGAGGAGGCGCGCTCTGGAAACACCATATATTTT. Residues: CASSQEEARSGNTIYF.

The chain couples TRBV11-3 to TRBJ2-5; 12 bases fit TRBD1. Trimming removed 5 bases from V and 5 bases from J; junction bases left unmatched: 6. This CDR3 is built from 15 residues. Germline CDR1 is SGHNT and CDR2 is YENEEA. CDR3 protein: CASSIGTGGSETQYF. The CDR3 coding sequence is TGTGCCAGCAGCATTGGGACAGGGGGCTCGGAGACCCAGTACTTC.

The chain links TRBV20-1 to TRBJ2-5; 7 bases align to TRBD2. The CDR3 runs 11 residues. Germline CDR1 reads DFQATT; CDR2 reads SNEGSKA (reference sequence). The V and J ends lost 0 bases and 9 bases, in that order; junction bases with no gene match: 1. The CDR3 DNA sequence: TGCAGTGCTAGAGATCGGGGGGCCCAGTACTTC. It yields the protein CSARDRGAQYF.

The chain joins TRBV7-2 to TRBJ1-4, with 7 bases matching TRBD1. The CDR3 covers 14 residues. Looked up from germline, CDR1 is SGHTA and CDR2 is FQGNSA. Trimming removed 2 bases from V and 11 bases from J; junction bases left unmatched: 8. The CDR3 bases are TGTGCCAGCAGCTTAAAGGGGGCCTCCACGAAACTGTTTTTT. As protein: CASSLKGASTKLFF.

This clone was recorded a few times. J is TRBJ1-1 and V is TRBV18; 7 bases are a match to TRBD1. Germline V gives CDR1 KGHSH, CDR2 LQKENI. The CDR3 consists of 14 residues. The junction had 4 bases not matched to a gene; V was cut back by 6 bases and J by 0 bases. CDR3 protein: CASSKGTVNTEAFF. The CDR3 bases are TGTGCCAGCTCTAAGGGGACAGTGAACACTGAAGCTTTCTTT. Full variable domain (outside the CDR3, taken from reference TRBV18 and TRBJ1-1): NAGVMQNPRHLVRRRGQEARLRCSPMKGHSHVYWYRQLPEEGLKFMVYLQKENIIDESGMPKERFSAEFPKEGPSILRIQQVVRGDSAAYFCASSKGTVNTEAFFGQGTRLTVV.